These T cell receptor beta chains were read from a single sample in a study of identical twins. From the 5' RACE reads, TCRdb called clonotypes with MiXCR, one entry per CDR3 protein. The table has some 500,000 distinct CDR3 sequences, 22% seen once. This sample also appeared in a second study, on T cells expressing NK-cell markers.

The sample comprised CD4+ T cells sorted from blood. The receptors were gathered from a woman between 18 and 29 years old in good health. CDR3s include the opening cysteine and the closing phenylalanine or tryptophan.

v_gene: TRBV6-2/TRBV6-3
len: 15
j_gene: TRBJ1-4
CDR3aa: CASAGPAKGNEKLFF

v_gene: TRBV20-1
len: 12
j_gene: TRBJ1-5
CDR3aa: CSAVGHGQPQHF

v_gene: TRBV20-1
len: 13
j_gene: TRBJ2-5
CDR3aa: CSAVGTTQETQYF

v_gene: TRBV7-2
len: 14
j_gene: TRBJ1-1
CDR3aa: CASSLVVVNTEAFF

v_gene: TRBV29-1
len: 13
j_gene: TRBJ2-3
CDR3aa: CSVETLGADTQYF

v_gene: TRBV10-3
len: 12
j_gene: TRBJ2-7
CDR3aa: CAISRVSGEQYF

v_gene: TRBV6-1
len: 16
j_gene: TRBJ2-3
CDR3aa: CASSPLQRQGGDTQYF

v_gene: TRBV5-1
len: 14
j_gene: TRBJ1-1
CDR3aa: CASSHETQGTEAFF

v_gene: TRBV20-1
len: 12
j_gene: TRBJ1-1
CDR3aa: CSAPKTGHEAFF

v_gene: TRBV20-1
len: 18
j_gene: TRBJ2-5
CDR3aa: CSATAPFGLAGERETQYF

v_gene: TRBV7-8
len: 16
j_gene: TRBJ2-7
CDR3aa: CASSSWTSGRSYEQYF

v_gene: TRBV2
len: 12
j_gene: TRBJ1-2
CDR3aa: CASSGTGYGYTF

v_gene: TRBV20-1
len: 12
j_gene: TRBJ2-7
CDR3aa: CSARSWGYEQYF

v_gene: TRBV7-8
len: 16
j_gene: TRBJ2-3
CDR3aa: CASSLVFGGGSDTQYF

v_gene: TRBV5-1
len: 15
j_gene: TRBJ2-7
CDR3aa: CASSTGHGRADEQYF

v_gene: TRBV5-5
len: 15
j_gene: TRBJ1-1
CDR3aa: CASSSRGRGNTEAFF

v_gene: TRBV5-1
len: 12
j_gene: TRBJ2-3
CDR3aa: CASYSRVDTQYF

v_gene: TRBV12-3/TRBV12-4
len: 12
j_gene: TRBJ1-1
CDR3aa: CASSSRTTEAFF

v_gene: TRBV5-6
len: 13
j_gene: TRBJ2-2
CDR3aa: CASSFRDPGELFF

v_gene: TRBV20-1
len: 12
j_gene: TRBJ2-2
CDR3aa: CSARAGAGELFF

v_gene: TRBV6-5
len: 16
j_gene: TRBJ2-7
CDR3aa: CASSYRGSSRTYEQYF

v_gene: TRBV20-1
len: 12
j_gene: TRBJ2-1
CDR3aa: CSARGPSREQFF

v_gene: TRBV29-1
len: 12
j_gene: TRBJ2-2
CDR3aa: CSASGPTGELFF

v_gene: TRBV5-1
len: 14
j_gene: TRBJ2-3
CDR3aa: CASRTGEWTDTQYF

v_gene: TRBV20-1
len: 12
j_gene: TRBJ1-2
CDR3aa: CSAGARQLGYTF

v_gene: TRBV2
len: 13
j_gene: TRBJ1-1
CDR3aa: CASRNDRGPEAFF

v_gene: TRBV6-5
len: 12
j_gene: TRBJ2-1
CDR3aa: CASSGNDNEQFF

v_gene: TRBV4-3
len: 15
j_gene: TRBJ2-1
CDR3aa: CASSPRAGSYNEQFF

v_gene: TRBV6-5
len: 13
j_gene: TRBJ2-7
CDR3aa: CASSYRQSGEQYF

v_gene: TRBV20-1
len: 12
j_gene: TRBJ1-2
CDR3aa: CSARDSWEGYTF

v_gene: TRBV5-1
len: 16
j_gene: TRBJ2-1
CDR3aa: CASSSSGTSGYNEQFF

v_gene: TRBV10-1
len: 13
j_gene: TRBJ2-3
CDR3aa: CASSGSPTGGQYF

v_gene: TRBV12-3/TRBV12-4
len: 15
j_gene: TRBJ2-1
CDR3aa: CASTPGTSGRNEQFF

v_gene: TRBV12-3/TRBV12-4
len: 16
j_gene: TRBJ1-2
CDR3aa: CASTRRDSLITAGYTF

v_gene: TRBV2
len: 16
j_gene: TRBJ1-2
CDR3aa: CASSGGRSTGIDGYTF

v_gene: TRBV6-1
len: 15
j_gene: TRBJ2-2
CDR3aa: CASSELDRNTGELFF

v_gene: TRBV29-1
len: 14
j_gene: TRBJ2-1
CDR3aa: CSVEDLRLGNEQFF

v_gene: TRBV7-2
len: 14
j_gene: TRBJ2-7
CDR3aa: CASSLRGGPYEQYF

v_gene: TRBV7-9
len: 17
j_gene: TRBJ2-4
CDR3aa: CASSKQAFAGGGYIQYF

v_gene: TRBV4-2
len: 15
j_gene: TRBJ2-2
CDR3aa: CASSQGAANTGELFF

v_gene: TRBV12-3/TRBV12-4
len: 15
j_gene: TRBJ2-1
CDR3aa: CASSFGTSFSNEQFF

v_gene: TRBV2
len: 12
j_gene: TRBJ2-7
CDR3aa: CASSVRSYEQYF

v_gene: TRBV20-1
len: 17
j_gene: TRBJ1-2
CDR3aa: CSARDRRRGDSYYGYTF

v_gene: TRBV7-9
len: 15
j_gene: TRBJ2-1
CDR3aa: CASSLSGLAANEQFF

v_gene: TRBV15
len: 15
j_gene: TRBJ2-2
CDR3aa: CATRAALANTGELFF

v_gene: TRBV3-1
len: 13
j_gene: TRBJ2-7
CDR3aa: CASSQGTGTEQYF

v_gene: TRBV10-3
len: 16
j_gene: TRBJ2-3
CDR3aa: CAIRGPGGDGTDTQYF

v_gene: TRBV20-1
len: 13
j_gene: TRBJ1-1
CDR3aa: CSALAGGNTEAFF

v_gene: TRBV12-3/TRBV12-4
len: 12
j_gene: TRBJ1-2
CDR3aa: CASRQGFDDYTF

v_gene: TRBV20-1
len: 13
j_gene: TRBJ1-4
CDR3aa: CSATVLRNEKLFF

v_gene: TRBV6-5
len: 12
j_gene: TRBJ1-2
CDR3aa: CASSYSNHGYTF

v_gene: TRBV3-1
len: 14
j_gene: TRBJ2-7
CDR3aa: CASSQGGMYNEQYF

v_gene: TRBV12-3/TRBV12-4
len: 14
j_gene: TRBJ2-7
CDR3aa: CASSFMGRGLRQYF

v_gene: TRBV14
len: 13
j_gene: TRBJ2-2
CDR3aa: CASGQGNTGELFF

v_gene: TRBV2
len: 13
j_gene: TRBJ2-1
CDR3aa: CASLARNTEKQFF